The table lists the clone carrying this T cell receptor beta chain with a few counts. The sample belongs to a study of cytomegalovirus exposure and HLA in healthy donors. PCR used 60 Vbeta primers and 13 Jbeta primers. The repertoire was sequenced with immunoSEQ multiplex PCR; TCRdb's copy has only in-frame clones and lacks some. Of 200,000 or so clones in the sample, more than 75% were seen once. This CDR3 comprises 14 residues. The trim removed 2 bases at V and 4 bases at J, leaving 1 base unmatched. Germline V gene lookup returns CDR1 SGDLS and CDR2 YYNGEE. The V gene is TRBV9, the J gene TRBJ1-5; 9 positions agree with TRBD1. Sequenced: PBMCs. The origin of this receptor is a male donor in good health and CMV-seronegative. DNA of the CDR3: TGTGCCAGCAGCGTTGGACAGGGGAATCAGCCCCAGCATTTT. Its protein is CASSVGQGNQPQHF.